One and the same sample provided the 18 T cell receptor beta chains below, sequenced in a study of blood T cell repertoires in COVID-19. Libraries were prepared by immunoSEQ multiplex PCR; TCRdb keeps only in-frame clonotypes and omits some of them. The table has approximately 300,000 clones, around 87% seen once. The sample taken for sequencing was PBMCs or T cells enriched from blood (not recorded which). The receptors originated from a woman in her thirties who had recovered from COVID-19.

The rearrangement uses TRBV18 and TRBJ1-1; tentatively, D is TRBD1 (6 bases). The germline V gene has CDR1 KGHSH and CDR2 LQKENI. The CDR3 runs to 15 residues. The V end lost 3 bases, the J end lost 3 bases, and 14 bases lay between the germline ends. DNA for the CDR3: TGTGCCAGCTCACCCTTACAGGGAGCAGACACTGAAGCTTTCTTT. This sequence encodes CASSPLQGADTEAFF. Drawing the rest from reference TRBV18 and TRBJ1-1, the complete variable domain is NAGVMQNPRHLVRRRGQEARLRCSPMKGHSHVYWYRQLPEEGLKFMVYLQKENIIDESGMPKERFSAEFPKEGPSILRIQQVVRGDSAAYFCASSPLQGADTEAFFGQGTRLTVV.

The chain's CDR3 is CAWDPTGFSTDTQYF. As DNA, the CDR3 is TGTGCCTGGGATCCCACAGGGTTTAGCACAGATACGCAGTATTTT. This chain connects TRBV30 to TRBJ2-3; D is perhaps TRBD1 (6 bases). Trimming stripped 5 bases from V and 0 bases from J, with 15 bases between. The CDR3 runs 15 residues. Germline CDR1 GTSNPN, CDR2 SVGIG (reference sequence).

V usage is TRBV29-1 and J usage is TRBJ1-2, with no clear D. This CDR3 spans 13 amino acids. V lost 6 bases, J lost 8 bases, and 19 bases lay in between. CDR1 SQVTM and CDR2 ANQGSEA come from the germline V gene. The CDR3 loop is CSVGNPDPVGYTF. As DNA, the CDR3 is TGCAGCGTCGGGAATCCCGACCCGGTCGGCTACACCTTC.

CDR3 in DNA: TGTGCCAGCACCCCTGGGGCAGGGGGCTTCACTGAAGCTTTCTTT. Residues: CASTPGAGGFTEAFF. The V gene is TRBV27, the J gene TRBJ1-1; 8 bases agree with TRBD1. CDR1 and CDR2 from the germline V gene are MNHEY and SMNVEV (reference sequence). This CDR3 is built from 15 residues. V lost 7 bases and J lost 4; bases outside the gene matches: 11.

On this clone itself: This same CDR3 is encoded by further DNA sequences in the sample. This chain links TRBV30 with TRBJ1-5; D unclear. This CDR3 contains 13 residues. V lost 1 base to trimming and J lost 0 bases, with 4 bases between them. Per germline, CDR1 GTSNPN and CDR2 SVGIG (reference sequence). CDR3 region: CAWSGGSNQPQHF. Written as DNA, the CDR3 is TGTGCCTGGAGTGGCGGTAGCAATCAGCCCCAGCATTTT.

The rearrangement uses TRBV5-1 and TRBJ2-5, with 7 bases that match TRBD1. The junction had 5 bases not matched to a gene; V was cut back by 0 bases and J by 0 bases. Germline V gene data show CDR1 as SGHRS and CDR2 as YFSETQ. CDR3 size: 16 residues. The CDR3 DNA follows: TGCGCCAGCAGCTTGGGACAGGGATGGTACCAAGAGACCCAGTACTTC. Residues: CASSLGQGWYQETQYF.

The J gene is TRBJ2-5, the V gene TRBV5-5; TRBD1 agrees at 7 bases. V shed 4 bases and J 2 bases; nucleotides not matched to a gene: 8. Germline V gene data show CDR1 as SGHKS and CDR2 as YYEKEE (reference sequence). This CDR3 has 15 residues. The CDR3 spells CASSRPRGQQETQYF. The CDR3 nucleotides are TGTGCCAGCAGCCGGCCTCGGGGACAGCAAGAGACCCAGTACTTC.

The J gene is TRBJ1-1, the V gene TRBV10-3; the D is unclear. The CDR3 has 16 residues. Germline values: CDR1 ENHRY, CDR2 SYGVKD. The ends were cut back, 3 bases at V and 12 bases at J, with 26 bases in the middle. Here the CDR3 reads CAISELLTLTGGRTFF. In nucleotides, the CDR3 is TGTGCCATCAGTGAACTCTTAACACTGACGGGAGGGCGGACTTTCTTT.

This chain joins TRBV4-1 and TRBJ1-1; D remains ambiguous. V lost 2 bases and J lost 3, with 10 bases in between. The V gene's germline CDR1 is MGHRA and CDR2 YSYEKL. This CDR3 is 14 amino acids long. DNA of the CDR3: TGCGCCAGCAGCCAATCGCAGTTGTACACTGAAGCTTTCTTT. Translated: CASSQSQLYTEAFF.

The rearrangement uses TRBV2 and TRBJ1-2; 9 bases map to TRBD1. J lost 7 bases, V lost 6 bases, and 6 bases had no gene match. In germline, CDR1 is SNHLY, CDR2 FYNNEI. The CDR3 consists of 13 residues. CDR3 loop: CASSLTGGFGYTF. The CDR3 DNA is TGTGCCAGCAGCCTCACAGGGGGCTTTGGCTACACCTTC.

The rearrangement joins TRBV7-9 to TRBJ2-2, with D maybe TRBD1 (5 bases). Germline loops: CDR1 SEHNR, CDR2 FQNEAQ (reference sequence). V shed 1 base and J shed 4 bases, with 16 bases lying between them. This CDR3 has 17 residues. The CDR3 coding sequence is TGTGCCAGCAGCTTAGAAATGGCAGCTAGGGGCACCGGGGAGCTGTTTTTT. This gives the protein CASSLEMAARGTGELFF.

CDR3 sequence: CASSPLAGEVDTQYF. The CDR3, as DNA: TGTGCCAGCAGCCCTTTAGCGGGGGAGGTGGATACGCAGTATTTT. V is TRBV7-9 and J is TRBJ2-3, with 9 bases identical to TRBD2. This CDR3 spans 15 amino acids. CDR1 is SEHNR and CDR2 is FQNEAQ in the germline V gene (reference sequence). V lost 5 bases, J lost 6 bases, and 9 bases stayed unmatched.

The rearrangement links TRBV19 to TRBJ1-2; 7 bases are shared with TRBD1. After removal of 1 base from V and 4 bases from J, the junction contained 6 bases not matched to a gene. The germline V gene has CDR1 LNHDA and CDR2 SQIVND (reference sequence). The CDR3 has 15 residues. In nucleotides, the CDR3 is TGTGCCAGTAGTATAGCCCCGGACAGGATCTATGGCTACACCTTC. Translating gives CASSIAPDRIYGYTF.

The chain couples TRBV7-2 to TRBJ1-5; no definite D call. The length of the CDR3 is 12 residues. Germline assignment: CDR1 SGHTA and CDR2 FQGNSA. Trimming stripped 2 bases from V and 7 bases from J, with 6 bases between. The CDR3 sequence: CASSLPGQPQHF. CDR3 in DNA: TGTGCCAGCAGCTTACCCGGGCAGCCCCAGCATTTT.

V is TRBV7-2 and J is TRBJ2-5; a weak D match, TRBD1 (6 bases). Germline V lookup: CDR1 SGHTA, CDR2 FQGNSA. The CDR3 covers 13 residues. Deletions cut 4 bases from V and 4 bases from J, with 10 bases between. This CDR3 is CASSSGQRETQYF. The CDR3 nucleotides are TGTGCCAGCAGCTCCGGACAGAGAGAGACCCAGTACTTC.

The chain combines TRBV5-4 with TRBJ2-3; possible D gene TRBD2, 7 bases. Germline V gives CDR1 SGHNT, CDR2 YYREEE (reference sequence). Deletions cut 3 bases from V and 2 bases from J, with 10 bases between. The CDR3 runs to 14 residues. The CDR3 DNA is TGTGCCAGCAGCTCGGGGGGCCCCACAGATACGCAGTATTTT. Amino acid sequence: CASSSGGPTDTQYF.

The chain is built from TRBV5-1 and TRBJ1-6; 8 bases match TRBD1. CDR3 length: 15 amino acids. V shed 4 bases and J 10 bases; nucleotides not matched to a gene: 10. Germline CDR1 reads SGHRS; CDR2 reads YFSETQ. The CDR3 here is CASSTDRVGSSPLHF. For the CDR3, the DNA is TGCGCCAGCAGCACGGACAGGGTAGGGTCCTCACCCCTCCACTTT.

The rearrangement joins TRBV7-2 to TRBJ1-1; 7 bases line up with TRBD1. Trimming removed 1 base from V and 5 bases from J; junction bases left unmatched: 4. The germline gives CDR1 SGHTA, CDR2 FQGNSA. CDR3 length: 14 amino acids. CDR3 coding DNA: TGTGCCAGCAGCTTAGAACCCAGGGGGACTGAAGCTTTCTTT. Protein product: CASSLEPRGTEAFF. The full variable domain, in which reference TRBV7-2 and TRBJ1-1 provide the parts outside the CDR3, is GAGVSQSPSNKVTEKGKDVELRCDPISGHTALYWYRQSLGQGLEFLIYFQGNSAPDKSGLPSDRFSAERTGGSVSTLTIQRTQQEDSAVYLCASSLEPRGTEAFFGQGTRLTVV.